This T cell receptor (beta chain) came from a study of cytomegalovirus exposure and HLA in healthy donors. With respect to this clone: The antigen is not known.

This CDR3 spans 15 amino acids. Unmatched junction bases numbered 5, after V lost 6 bases and J lost 0 bases. The germline gives CDR1 MNHEY, CDR2 SMNVEV (reference sequence). Study-level points and caveats: By HLA locus, TCR association rates varied in a later analysis, with DRB1 showing the most and HLA-C the fewest. In an earlier analysis, productive rearrangement rates for most beta V segments clustered near 87% or 30%.

The PCR had 60 Vbeta and 13 Jbeta primers. TCRdb keeps only in-frame clones here, not all; method: immunoSEQ multiplex PCR. The data show almost 200,000 clones, 75% to 85% seen once. The sequenced sample consisted of PBMCs. V and J are TRBV27 and TRBJ1-3; 7 bases match TRBD1. This receptor was identified in a male donor in good health and CMV-seropositive. In nucleotides, the CDR3 is TGTGCCAGCAGCCGACAGGGTGGCTCTGGAAACACCATATATTTT. Amino acids: CASSRQGGSGNTIYF.